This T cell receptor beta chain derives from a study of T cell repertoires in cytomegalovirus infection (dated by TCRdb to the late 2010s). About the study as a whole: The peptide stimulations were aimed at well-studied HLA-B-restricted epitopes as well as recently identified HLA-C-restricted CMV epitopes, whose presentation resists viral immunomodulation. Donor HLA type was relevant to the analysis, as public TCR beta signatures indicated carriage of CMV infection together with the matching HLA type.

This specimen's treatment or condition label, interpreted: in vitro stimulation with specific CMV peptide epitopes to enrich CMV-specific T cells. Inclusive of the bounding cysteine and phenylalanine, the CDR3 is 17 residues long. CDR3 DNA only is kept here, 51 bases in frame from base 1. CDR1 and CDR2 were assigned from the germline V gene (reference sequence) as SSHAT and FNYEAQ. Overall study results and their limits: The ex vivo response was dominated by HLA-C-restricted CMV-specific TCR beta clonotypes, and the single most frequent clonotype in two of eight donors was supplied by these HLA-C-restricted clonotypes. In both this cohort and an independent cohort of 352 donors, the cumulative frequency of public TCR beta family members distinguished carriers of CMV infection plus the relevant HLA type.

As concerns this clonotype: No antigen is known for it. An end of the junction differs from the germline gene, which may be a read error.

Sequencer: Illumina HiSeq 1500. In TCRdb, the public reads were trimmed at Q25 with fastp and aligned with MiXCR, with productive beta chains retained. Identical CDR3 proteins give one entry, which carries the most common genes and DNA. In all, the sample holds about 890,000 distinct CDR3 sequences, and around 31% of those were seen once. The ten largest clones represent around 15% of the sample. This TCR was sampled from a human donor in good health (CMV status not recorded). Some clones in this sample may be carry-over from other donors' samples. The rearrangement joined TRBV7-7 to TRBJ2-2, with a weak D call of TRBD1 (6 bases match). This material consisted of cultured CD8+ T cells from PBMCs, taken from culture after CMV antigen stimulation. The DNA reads TGTGCTAGCAGCCACGGTTGGTCAGGGGAGTACACCGGGGAGCTGTTTTTT. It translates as CASSHGWSGEYTGELFF.